The clone carrying this T cell receptor beta chain was detected only a few times. What it recognizes is unknown. The entry originates in a study of T cell responses to AZD1222 COVID-19 vaccine. Method: immunoSEQ multiplex PCR; TCRdb's copy keeps in-frame clones and lacks some. The sample lists 75,000 to 95,000 clones, about 88% occurring once. This CDR3 region has 15 residues. Study outcomes and limitations: Donors were chiefly white British, with a greater number of females, and clonal diversity was perhaps underestimated. CD4 TCRs associated with vaccination spanned spike, dominating at 160-218 and 743-854.

Source: peripheral blood, taken on day 0 of AZD1222 vaccination. The rearrangement links TRBV12-1 to TRBJ2-2; TRBD1, the table's D call, lacks a check against the DNA. TRBV12-1 has pseudogene status. The receptor was isolated from an adult in good health. The CDR3 DNA sequence: TGTGCCAGCAGCTTTCCGGCAGGGGGCATCGGGGAGCTGTTTTTT. Translating it yields CASSFPAGGIGELFF.